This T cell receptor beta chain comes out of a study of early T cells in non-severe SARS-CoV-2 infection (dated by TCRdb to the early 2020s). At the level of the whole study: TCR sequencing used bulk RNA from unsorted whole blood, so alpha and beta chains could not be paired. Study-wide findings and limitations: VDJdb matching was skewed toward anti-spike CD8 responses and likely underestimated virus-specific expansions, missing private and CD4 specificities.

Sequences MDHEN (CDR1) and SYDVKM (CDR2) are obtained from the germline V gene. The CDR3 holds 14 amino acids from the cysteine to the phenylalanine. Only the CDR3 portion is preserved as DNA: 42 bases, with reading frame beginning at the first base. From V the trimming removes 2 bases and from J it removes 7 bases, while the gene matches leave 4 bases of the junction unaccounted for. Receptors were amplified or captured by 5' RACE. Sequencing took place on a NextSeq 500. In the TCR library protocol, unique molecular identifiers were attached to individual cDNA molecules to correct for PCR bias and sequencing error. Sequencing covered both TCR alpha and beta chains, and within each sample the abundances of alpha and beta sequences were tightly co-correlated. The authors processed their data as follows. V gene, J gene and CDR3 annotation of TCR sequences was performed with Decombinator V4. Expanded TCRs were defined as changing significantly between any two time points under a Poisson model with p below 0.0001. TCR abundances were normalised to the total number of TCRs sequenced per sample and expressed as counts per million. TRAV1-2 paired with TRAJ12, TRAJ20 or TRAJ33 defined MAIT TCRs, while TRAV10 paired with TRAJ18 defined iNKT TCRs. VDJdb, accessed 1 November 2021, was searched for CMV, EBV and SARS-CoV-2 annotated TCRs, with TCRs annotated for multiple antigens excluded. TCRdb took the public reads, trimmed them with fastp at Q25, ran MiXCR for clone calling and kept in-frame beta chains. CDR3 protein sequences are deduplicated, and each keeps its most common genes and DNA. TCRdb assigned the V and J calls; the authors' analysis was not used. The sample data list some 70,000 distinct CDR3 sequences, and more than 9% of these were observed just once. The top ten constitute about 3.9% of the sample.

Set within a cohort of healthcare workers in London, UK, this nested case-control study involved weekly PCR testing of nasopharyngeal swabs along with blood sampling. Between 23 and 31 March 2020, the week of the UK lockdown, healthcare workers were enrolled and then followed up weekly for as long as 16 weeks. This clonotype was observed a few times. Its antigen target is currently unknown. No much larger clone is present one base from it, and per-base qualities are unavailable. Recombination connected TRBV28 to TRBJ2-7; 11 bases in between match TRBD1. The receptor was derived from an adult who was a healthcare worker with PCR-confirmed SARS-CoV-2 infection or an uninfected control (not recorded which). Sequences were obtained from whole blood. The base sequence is TGTGCCAGCAGTTTAGGACAGGGGGCGGGGGAGCAGTACTTC. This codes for CASSLGQGAGEQYF.